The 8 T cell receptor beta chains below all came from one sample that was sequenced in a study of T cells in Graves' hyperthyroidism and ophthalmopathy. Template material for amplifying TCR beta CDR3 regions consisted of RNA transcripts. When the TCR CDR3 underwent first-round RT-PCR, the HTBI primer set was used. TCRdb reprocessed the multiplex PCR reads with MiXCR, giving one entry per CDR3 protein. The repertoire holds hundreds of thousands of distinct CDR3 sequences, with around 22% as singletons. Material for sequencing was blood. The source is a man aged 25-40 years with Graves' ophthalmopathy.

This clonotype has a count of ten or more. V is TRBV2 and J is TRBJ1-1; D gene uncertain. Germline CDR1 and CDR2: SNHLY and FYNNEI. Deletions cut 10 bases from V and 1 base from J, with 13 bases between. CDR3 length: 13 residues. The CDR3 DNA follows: TGTGCCACCACCGACCAGCCGAACACTGAAGCTTTCTTT. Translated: CATTDQPNTEAFF.

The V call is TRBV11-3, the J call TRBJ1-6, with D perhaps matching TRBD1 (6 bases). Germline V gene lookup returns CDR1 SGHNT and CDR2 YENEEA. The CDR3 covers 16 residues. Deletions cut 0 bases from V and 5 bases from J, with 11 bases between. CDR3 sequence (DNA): TGTGCCAGCAGCTTAGATCCCAGGGGTAATAATTCACCCCTCCACTTT. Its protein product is CASSLDPRGNNSPLHF.

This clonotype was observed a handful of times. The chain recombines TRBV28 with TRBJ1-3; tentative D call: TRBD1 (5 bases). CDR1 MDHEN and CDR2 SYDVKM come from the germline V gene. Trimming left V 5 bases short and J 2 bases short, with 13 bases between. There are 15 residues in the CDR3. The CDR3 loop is CASSLKGSAGNTIYF. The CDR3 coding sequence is TGTGCCAGCAGTCTCAAGGGGAGTGCTGGAAACACCATATATTTT. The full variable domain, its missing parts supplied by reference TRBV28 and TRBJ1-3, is DVKVTQSSRYLVKRTGEKVFLECVQDMDHENMFWYRQDPGLGLRLIYFSYDVKMKEKGDIPEGYSVSREKKERFSLILESASTNQTSMYLCASSLKGSAGNTIYFGEGSWLTVV.

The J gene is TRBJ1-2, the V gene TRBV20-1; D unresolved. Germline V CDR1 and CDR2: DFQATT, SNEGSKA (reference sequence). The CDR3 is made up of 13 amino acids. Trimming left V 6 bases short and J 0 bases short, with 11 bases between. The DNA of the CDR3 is TGCAGTGCCCTTACAGAGTCTAACTATGGCTACACCTTC. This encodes CSALTESNYGYTF.

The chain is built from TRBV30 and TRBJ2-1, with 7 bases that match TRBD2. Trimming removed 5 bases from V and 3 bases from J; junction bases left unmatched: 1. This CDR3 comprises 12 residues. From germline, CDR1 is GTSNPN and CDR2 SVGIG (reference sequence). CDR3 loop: CAWRDYYNEQFF. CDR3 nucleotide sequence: TGTGCCTGGCGGGACTACTACAATGAGCAGTTCTTC.

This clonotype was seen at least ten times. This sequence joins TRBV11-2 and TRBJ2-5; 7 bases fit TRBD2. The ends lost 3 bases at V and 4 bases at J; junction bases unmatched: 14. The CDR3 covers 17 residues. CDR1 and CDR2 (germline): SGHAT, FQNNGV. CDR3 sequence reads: CASSLREVAGVIETQYF. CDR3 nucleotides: TGTGCCAGCAGCTTGCGAGAGGTGGCGGGAGTTATAGAGACCCAGTACTTC. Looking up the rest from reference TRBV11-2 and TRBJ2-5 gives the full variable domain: EAGVAQSPRYKIIEKRQSVAFWCNPISGHATLYWYQQILGQGPKLLIQFQNNGVVDDSQLPKDRFSAERLKGVDSTLKIQPAKLEDSAVYLCASSLREVAGVIETQYFGPGTRLLVL.

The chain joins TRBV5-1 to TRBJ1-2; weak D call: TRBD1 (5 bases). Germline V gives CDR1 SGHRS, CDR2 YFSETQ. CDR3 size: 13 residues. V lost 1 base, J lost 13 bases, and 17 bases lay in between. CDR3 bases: TGCGCCAGCAGCTTGACGGGCGGGACTCTGCCCACCTTC. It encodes CASSLTGGTLPTF.

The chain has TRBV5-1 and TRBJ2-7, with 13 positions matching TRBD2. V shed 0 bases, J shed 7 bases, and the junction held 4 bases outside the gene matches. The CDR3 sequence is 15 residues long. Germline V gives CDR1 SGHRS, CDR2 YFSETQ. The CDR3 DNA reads TGCGCCAGCAGCTTGGGGACTAGCGGGAGATGGGAGCAGTACTTC. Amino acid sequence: CASSLGTSGRWEQYF. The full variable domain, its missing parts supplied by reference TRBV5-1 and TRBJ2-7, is KAGVTQTPRYLIKTRGQQVTLSCSPISGHRSVSWYQQTPGQGLQFLFEYFSETQRNKGNFPGRFSGRQFSNSRSEMNVSTLELGDSALYLCASSLGTSGRWEQYFGPGTRLTVT.